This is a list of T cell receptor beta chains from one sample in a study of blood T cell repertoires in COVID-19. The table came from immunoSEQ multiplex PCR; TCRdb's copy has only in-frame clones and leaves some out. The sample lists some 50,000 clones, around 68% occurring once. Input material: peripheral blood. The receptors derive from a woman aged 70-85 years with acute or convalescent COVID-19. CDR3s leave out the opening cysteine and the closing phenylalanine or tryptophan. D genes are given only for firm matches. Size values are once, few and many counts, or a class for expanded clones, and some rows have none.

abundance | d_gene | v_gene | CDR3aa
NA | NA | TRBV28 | ASSLYRDDEQY
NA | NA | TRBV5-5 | ASSFLQNQETQY
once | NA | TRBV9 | ASSGGTPQGKGYT
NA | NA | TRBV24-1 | ATSDSLTGELF
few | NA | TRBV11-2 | ASSRGGGREGKARGYT
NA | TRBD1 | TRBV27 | ASSFGQGAQPQH
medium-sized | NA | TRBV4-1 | ASSRQNEQY
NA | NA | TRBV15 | ATSRDHQLPSSYNEQF
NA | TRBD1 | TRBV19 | ASSIAAVGDRANEQY
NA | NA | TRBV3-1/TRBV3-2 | ASSQPRANEKLF
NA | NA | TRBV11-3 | ASSSDSGRGSRWSNQPQH
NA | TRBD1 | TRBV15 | ATSTDRAETQY
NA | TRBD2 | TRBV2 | ASGLAGGYNEQF
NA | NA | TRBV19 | ASSDPGRGNTIY
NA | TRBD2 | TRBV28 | ASSFGLADTQY
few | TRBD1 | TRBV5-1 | ASSLGGQGSNSPLH
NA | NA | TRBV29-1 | SVRAGGKNTEAF
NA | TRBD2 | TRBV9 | ASSVTPGTRTDTQY
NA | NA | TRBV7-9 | ASSLGTDPYEQY
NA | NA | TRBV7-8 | ASSLILGSSYEQY
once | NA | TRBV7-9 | ASSQDGEYGYT
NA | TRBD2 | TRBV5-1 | ASSPGLAGGVSSYNEQF
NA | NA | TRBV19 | ASSLQGYRTDTQY
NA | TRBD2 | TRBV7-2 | ASTPNGGSETQY
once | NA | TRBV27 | ASSAWRPHNEQF
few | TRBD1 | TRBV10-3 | AISPTGGNGGANVLT
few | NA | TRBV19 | ASSMFYADTQY
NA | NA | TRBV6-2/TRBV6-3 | ASSFITDTQY
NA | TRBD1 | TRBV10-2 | ATLGGQGNYEQY
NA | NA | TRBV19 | ASSTGEPLAGNTIY
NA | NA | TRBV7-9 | ASSLGAGHQPQH
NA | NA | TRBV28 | ASRPTGTSGIQPQH
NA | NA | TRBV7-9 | ASTPLSGETQY
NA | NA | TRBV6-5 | ASSTGWAYNEQF
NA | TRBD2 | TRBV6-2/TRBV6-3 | ASSYSRLAGAFQETQY
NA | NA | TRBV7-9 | ASSLDRREQY
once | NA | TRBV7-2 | ASSPGVGETQY